A single sample gave rise to the 18 T cell receptor beta chains below, sequenced in a study of glioma-infiltrating T cells. TCR alpha and beta CDR3 regions were amplified from RNA using iRepertoire nested multiplex PCR. TCRdb reprocessed the multiplex PCR reads via MiXCR and lists one record per CDR3 protein. The profile shows roughly 100,000 distinct CDR3 sequences, about 28% of them singletons. Sequenced material: glioma tissue, nonneoplastic brain tissue, or PBMCs (not recorded which). The receptor source for this set is a human donor with low-grade glioma or glioblastoma, undergoing nonglioma brain surgery, or in good health (not recorded which).

This rearrangement joins TRBV9 to TRBJ2-3; D is tentatively TRBD1 or TRBD2 (6 bases each). Per the germline V gene, CDR1 is SGDLS and CDR2 is YYNGEE. The CDR3 runs 15 residues. V lost 4 bases and J 0 bases, leaving 12 bases between the germline ends. The CDR3 coding sequence is TGTGCCAGCAGCCGAGGGGGGCGAAGCACAGATACGCAGTATTTT. Translation: CASSRGGRSTDTQYF. Full variable domain (missing parts from reference TRBV9 and TRBJ2-3): DSGVTQTPKHLITATGQRVTLRCSPRSGDLSVYWYQQSLDQGLQFLIQYYNGEERAKGNILERFSAQQFPDLHSELNLSSLELGDSALYFCASSRGGRSTDTQYFGPGTRLTVL.

This clonotype was found many times. The chain links TRBV20-1 to TRBJ2-1; D possibly corresponds to TRBD2 (5 bases). V lost 6 bases to trimming and J lost 7 bases, with 19 bases between them. Germline V lookup: CDR1 DFQATT, CDR2 SNEGSKA (reference sequence). CDR3 length: 14 residues. The CDR3 bases are TGCAGTGCCACGCCGGGTCTTCGAGGGAATGAGCAGTTCTTC. Translated: CSATPGLRGNEQFF.

Concerning this clonotype itself: A much bigger clone sits one base away, suggesting this may be a read error. The gene calls are TRBV3-1 and TRBJ1-3, with unresolved D. Trimming stripped 8 bases from V and 4 bases from J, with 21 bases between. The CDR3 runs to 16 residues. CDR1 and CDR2 (germline): LGHDT, YNNKEL (reference sequence). For the CDR3, the DNA is TGTGCCAGCGGCCCCGAAGTGGATAGGTTAGGAAACACCATATATTTT. This sequence encodes CASGPEVDRLGNTIYF.

A note on this clonotype: Given a much more abundant clone one base away, this may be a read error. V usage is TRBV6-5 and J usage is TRBJ2-3; D is unresolved. Trimming took 10 bases from V and 8 from J, leaving 16 bases between them. The CDR3 is 12 amino acids. From germline, CDR1 is MNHEY and CDR2 SVGAGI. CDR3 DNA: TGTGCCACCACCCTGGATCTCGGTACGCAGTATTTT. This encodes CATTLDLGTQYF.

This clonotype has a count of ten or more. The chain recombines TRBV2 with TRBJ2-7; D is uncertain. This CDR3 has 15 amino acids. The germline CDR1 and CDR2 sequences are SNHLY and FYNNEI. Between the trimmed V and J ends, which lost 10 bases and 7 bases, there was a span of 26 bases. The CDR3 is CATNRPGSTYEEQYF. DNA for the CDR3: TGTGCCACGAATCGCCCTGGCTCGACGTACGAAGAGCAGTACTTC.

The chain is built from TRBV6-6 and TRBJ1-6; D is ambiguous. This CDR3 has 13 amino acids. Germline V gene sequence: CDR1 MNHNY, CDR2 SVGAGI (reference sequence). The V and J ends lost 6 bases and 6 bases respectively, with 9 bases between them. The CDR3, as DNA: TGTGCCAGCAGACGGTACAGTAATTCACCCCTCCACTTT. Translated: CASRRYSNSPLHF.

The chain recombines TRBV7-2 with TRBJ1-2; perhaps TRBD1 as D (6 bases). The CDR3 is 16 amino acids. The V gene's germline CDR1 is SGHTA and CDR2 FQGNSA. Trimming removed 5 bases at V and 8 bases at J, with 24 bases between. The CDR3 sequence: CASSLPRGESSGGYTF. The CDR3 DNA follows: TGTGCCAGCAGCCTCCCGAGGGGGGAATCGTCGGGCGGCTACACCTTC. Using reference TRBV7-2 and TRBJ1-2 for the parts outside the CDR3, the full variable domain is GAGVSQSPSNKVTEKGKDVELRCDPISGHTALYWYRQSLGQGLEFLIYFQGNSAPDKSGLPSDRFSAERTGGSVSTLTIQRTQQEDSAVYLCASSLPRGESSGGYTFGSGTRLTVV.

In this sample, this clonotype turned up many times. The J gene is TRBJ1-3, the V gene TRBV7-2, with no clear D. CDR1 SGHTA and CDR2 FQGNSA come from the germline V gene. The CDR3 sequence is 15 residues long. V dropped 5 bases and J dropped 2 bases, with 13 bases sitting between them. CDR3 sequence: CASSPRGRAGNTIYF. The CDR3, as DNA: TGTGCCAGCAGCCCGCGCGGGAGGGCTGGAAACACCATATATTTT. The full variable domain, with the rest looked up from reference TRBV7-2 and TRBJ1-3, is GAGVSQSPSNKVTEKGKDVELRCDPISGHTALYWYRQSLGQGLEFLIYFQGNSAPDKSGLPSDRFSAERTGGSVSTLTIQRTQQEDSAVYLCASSPRGRAGNTIYFGEGSWLTVV.

This clonotype turned up a few times. The chain has TRBV12-3 or TRBV12-4 and TRBJ2-5, with D tentatively TRBD1 (5 bases). V shed 7 bases and J shed 0 bases, with 15 bases lying between them. CDR3 length equals 15 residues. The CDR3 coding sequence is TGTGCCAGCACCTCACAGGAGACGTACCAAGAGACCCAGTACTTC. The encoded protein is CASTSQETYQETQYF.

The CDR3 loop is CASSFLGGGETQYF. CDR3 DNA: TGTGCCAGCAGCTTTTTGGGCGGAGGGGAGACCCAGTACTTC. The chain combines TRBV11-2 with TRBJ2-5, with D possibly matching TRBD2 (6 bases). Germline V gene lookup returns CDR1 SGHAT and CDR2 FQNNGV. The CDR3 covers 14 residues. V shed 3 bases and J shed 5 bases, with 13 bases lying between them.

This clonotype has at least ten counts. CDR3 sequence: CASSRLSQATPDQPQHF. CDR3 nucleotides: TGTGCCAGCAGTCGCCTCTCACAGGCGACCCCCGATCAGCCCCAGCATTTT. The chain couples TRBV27 to TRBJ1-5, with D possibly TRBD1 on 5 matching bases. This CDR3 contains 17 residues. Looked up from germline, CDR1 is MNHEY and CDR2 is SMNVEV (reference sequence). Between the trimmed V and J ends, which lost 5 bases and 5 bases, there was a span of 22 bases.

V gene TRBV12-5 combines with J gene TRBJ1-1; a possible D gene is TRBD1 (5 bases). V gave up 4 bases and J gave up 0 bases, with 12 bases separating them. Germline V gene data show CDR1 as LGHNT and CDR2 as FRNRAP. The CDR3 loop spans 15 amino acids. The DNA for the CDR3 is TGTGCTAGTGGTTACCCTATAGGGGTGAACACTGAAGCTTTCTTT. The encoded protein is CASGYPIGVNTEAFF. The full variable domain, its missing parts supplied by reference TRBV12-5 and TRBJ1-1, is DARVTQTPRHKVTEMGQEVTMRCQPILGHNTVFWYRQTMMQGLELLAYFRNRAPLDDSGMPKDRFSAEMPDATLATLKIQPSEPRDSAVYFCASGYPIGVNTEAFFGQGTRLTVV.

CDR3 sequence reads: CASSSLAAEGRLGTEAFF. The CDR3 region has the DNA TGTGCCAGCAGCTCCCTGGCTGCCGAAGGTCGATTGGGCACTGAAGCTTTCTTT. V gene TRBV4-2 combines with J gene TRBJ1-1, with unresolved D. V lost 5 bases to trimming and J lost 4 bases, with 26 bases between them. The germline V gene has CDR1 LGHNA and CDR2 YNFKEQ. The CDR3 has 18 residues.

This clonotype was counted once. This rearrangement joins TRBV13 to TRBJ2-3; tentatively, D is TRBD2 (5 bases). Germline assignment: CDR1 PRHDT and CDR2 FYEKMQ (reference sequence). This CDR3 has 13 residues. V dropped 6 bases and J dropped 2 bases, with 9 bases sitting between them. This CDR3 is CASRELATDTQYF. The CDR3 DNA is TGTGCCAGCAGAGAGCTAGCCACAGATACGCAGTATTTT.

This clonotype was detected ten times or more. The chain uses TRBV20-1 and TRBJ1-6; D is perhaps TRBD1 (5 bases). With 0 bases removed from V and 4 bases from J, the gap between germline ends came to 7 bases. Germline V gives CDR1 DFQATT, CDR2 SNEGSKA (reference sequence). The CDR3 is 14 amino acids. CDR3 sequence (DNA): TGCAGTGCTAGAGAAGGGGTTTATAATTCACCCCTCCACTTT. It yields the protein CSAREGVYNSPLHF.

DNA for the CDR3: TGTGCCAGCAGCTTAGGTCCGCCTAGCGGGGGGGCGTCCCTGTTCTTC. This translates into CASSLGPPSGGASLFF. The chain uses TRBV7-2 and TRBJ2-1; 12 bases agree with TRBD2. Germline V lookup: CDR1 SGHTA, CDR2 FQGNSA. Trimming removed 1 base from V and 15 bases from J; junction bases left unmatched: 13. The CDR3 runs to 16 residues.

The chain joins TRBV5-4 to TRBJ1-2; D is ambiguous. Trimming removed 0 bases at V and 6 bases at J, with 9 bases between. CDR1 is SGHNT and CDR2 is YYREEE in the germline V gene (reference sequence). CDR3 size: 13 residues. The CDR3 sequence is CASSLAPGDGYTF. The DNA of the CDR3 is TGTGCCAGCAGCTTGGCCCCCGGGGATGGCTACACCTTC.

This clonotype came up many times. V and J are TRBV18 and TRBJ2-7; possible D gene TRBD1, 6 bases. The V and J ends lost 0 bases and 4 bases respectively, with 10 bases between them. The CDR3 covers 14 residues. Germline CDR1 reads KGHSH; CDR2 reads LQKENI. In nucleotides, the CDR3 is TGTGCCAGCTCACCACCCGGACAGCCTTACGAGCAGTACTTC. As protein: CASSPPGQPYEQYF.